A selection of T cell receptor beta chains follows, all from one sample in a study of T cells in Graves' hyperthyroidism and ophthalmopathy. MiXCR, run by TCRdb on the multiplex PCR reads, gives a single entry per CDR3 protein. The sample holds hundreds of thousands of distinct CDR3 sequences; approximately 19% are singletons and the top ten take approximately 15%. Sequences were obtained from blood. Every receptor here comes from a woman between 45 and 65 years old with Graves' hyperthyroidism that later progressed to Graves' ophthalmopathy. The CDR3 runs from the conserved cysteine through the conserved F or W. The D gene is left open where the match is weak. A clone size is listed for some rows: how often the clone was seen (once, few, many), or a class if it is expanded.

V: TRBV20-1; size: few; J: TRBJ1-4; D: -; DNA: TGCAGTGCTAGAGACAGTAATAATGAAAAACTGTTTTTT; CDR3: CSARDSNNEKLFF
V: TRBV5-1; size: -; J: TRBJ2-7; D: -; DNA: TGCGCCAGCAGCTCTACACGAGGGATCGTGGACGAGCAGTACTTC; CDR3: CASSSTRGIVDEQYF
V: TRBV12-3/TRBV12-4; size: many; J: TRBJ2-3; D: -; DNA: TGTGCCAGCAGCTTCGGAGATACGCAGTATTTT; CDR3: CASSFGDTQYF
V: TRBV5-4; size: -; J: TRBJ2-5; D: -; DNA: TGTGCCAGCACCGAGGAACCGGGAGAACAAGAGACCCAGTACTTC; CDR3: CASTEEPGEQETQYF
V: TRBV3-1; size: -; J: TRBJ1-3; D: -; DNA: TGTGCCATCAGAGGTTCGAGCTCTGGAAACACCATATATTTT; CDR3: CAIRGSSSGNTIYF
V: TRBV2; size: few; J: TRBJ1-1; D: -; DNA: TGTGCCAGCACCTACTACGCTGAAGCTTTCTTT; CDR3: CASTYYAEAFF
V: TRBV5-1; size: many; J: TRBJ1-1; D: -; DNA: TGCGCCAGCAGCTCCCAGGCTGGCACTGAAGCTTTCTTT; CDR3: CASSSQAGTEAFF
V: TRBV6-1; size: many; J: TRBJ1-2; D: -; DNA: TGTGCCAGCACCAAAAGGACCCGTCTCTCCCTCTATGGCTACACCTTC; CDR3: CASTKRTRLSLYGYTF
V: TRBV3-1; size: few; J: TRBJ1-2; D: -; DNA: TGTGCCAGCAGCCAAGGGGGGCGGATTCCGGTCTATGGCTACACCTTC; CDR3: CASSQGGRIPVYGYTF
V: TRBV18; size: -; J: TRBJ2-1; D: TRBD1; DNA: TGTGCCAGCTCACCACCAACAGGGGCGAGGGGTGAGCAGTTCTTC; CDR3: CASSPPTGARGEQFF
V: TRBV4-1; size: few; J: TRBJ2-5; D: TRBD2; DNA: TGCGCCAGCAGGGGGGGGATGGAGACCCAGTACTTC; CDR3: CASRGGMETQYF
V: TRBV15; size: few; J: TRBJ1-5; D: -; DNA: TGTGCCACCAGCAGAGATCGGGGCCCCCCTCAGCCCCAGCATTTT; CDR3: CATSRDRGPPQPQHF
V: TRBV6-1; size: many; J: TRBJ1-2; D: TRBD1; DNA: TGTGCCAGCAGTCCACAGGGGACGCCGTATGGCTACACCTTC; CDR3: CASSPQGTPYGYTF
V: TRBV14; size: -; J: TRBJ1-3; D: -; DNA: TGTGCCAGCAGCCAAGATTGGGCAGAAGTCTCTGGAAACACCATATATTTT; CDR3: CASSQDWAEVSGNTIYF
V: TRBV27; size: -; J: TRBJ2-7; D: TRBD1; DNA: TGTGCCAGCAGTTCCACCCCAGGGGGCCAGAACGAGCAGTACTTC; CDR3: CASSSTPGGQNEQYF
V: TRBV3-1; size: many; J: TRBJ1-2; D: -; DNA: TGTGCCAGCAGCCAAGAGTACGAAGGGCTAGATGGCTACACCTTC; CDR3: CASSQEYEGLDGYTF
V: TRBV2; size: many; J: TRBJ2-1; D: -; DNA: TGTGCCAGCAGTCGAAGGGGTGCAGGTGAGCAGTTCTTC; CDR3: CASSRRGAGEQFF
V: TRBV5-1; size: -; J: TRBJ1-1; D: -; DNA: TGCGCCAGCAGCTCCAGAACCGACCGGACTGGAGAAGCTTTCTTT; CDR3: CASSSRTDRTGEAFF
V: TRBV19; size: few; J: TRBJ1-1; D: -; DNA: TGTGCCAGCCTGGGGTGGAACACTGAAGCTTTCTTT; CDR3: CASLGWNTEAFF
V: TRBV6-5; size: few; J: TRBJ2-1; D: -; DNA: TGTGCCAGCAGTACTCGGTATAGGGGGAATGAGCAGTTCTTC; CDR3: CASSTRYRGNEQFF
V: TRBV4-1; size: once; J: TRBJ2-4; D: TRBD1; DNA: TGCGCCAGCAGCCAACGGACAGGGGAGAACATTCAGTACTTC; CDR3: CASSQRTGENIQYF
V: TRBV2; size: -; J: TRBJ2-1; D: TRBD1; DNA: TGTGCCACCGGGACAGACCACAATGAGCAGTTCTTC; CDR3: CATGTDHNEQFF
V: TRBV6-2/TRBV6-3; size: -; J: TRBJ1-5; D: -; DNA: TGTGCCAGCAGTTACATCGGGGCCCTTAGCAATCAGCCCCAGCATTTT; CDR3: CASSYIGALSNQPQHF
V: TRBV12-3/TRBV12-4; size: -; J: TRBJ2-3; D: TRBD1; DNA: TGTGCCAGCTCTACTGGACAGGGTCGAATCGTACGTACGCAGTATTTT; CDR3: CASSTGQGRIVRTQYF
V: TRBV7-9; size: -; J: TRBJ2-3; D: TRBD2; DNA: TGTGCCAGCAGCCCCGGGGGGGTCGCAGATACGCAGTATTTT; CDR3: CASSPGGVADTQYF
V: TRBV19; size: -; J: TRBJ1-1; D: TRBD1; DNA: TGTGCCAGTAGTTCACCCGACAGGGGAACTGAAGCTTTCTTT; CDR3: CASSSPDRGTEAFF
V: TRBV18; size: -; J: TRBJ2-7; D: -; DNA: TGTGCCAGCCCACCCAAGAGTGGATACGAGCAGTACTTC; CDR3: CASPPKSGYEQYF
V: TRBV20-1; size: many; J: TRBJ2-7; D: TRBD1; DNA: TGCAGTGCTAGAGCCTTACAGGACAGGGATACCTACGAGCAGTACTTC; CDR3: CSARALQDRDTYEQYF
V: TRBV2; size: many; J: TRBJ2-5; D: -; DNA: TGTGCCAGCCGACGTTGGGGAGTGGGGGAACAAGAGACCCAGTACTTC; CDR3: CASRRWGVGEQETQYF
V: TRBV4-1; size: many; J: TRBJ1-5; D: -; DNA: TGCGCCAGCAGCCAGGGCTGGCGGGACAATCAGCCCCAGCATTTT; CDR3: CASSQGWRDNQPQHF
V: TRBV20-1; size: many; J: TRBJ2-1; D: TRBD2; DNA: TGCAGTGCTAGAGAAACGGGGGGGCCCTACAATGAGCAGTTCTTC; CDR3: CSARETGGPYNEQFF
V: TRBV2; size: -; J: TRBJ2-5; D: TRBD2; DNA: TGTGCCAGCAGTCCCTTAGCGGGAAAAAAGACCCAGTACTTC; CDR3: CASSPLAGKKTQYF
V: TRBV3-1; size: -; J: TRBJ2-2; D: -; DNA: TGTGCCAGCAGCCGAAACGTGGGGGAGCTGTTTTTT; CDR3: CASSRNVGELFF
V: TRBV7-9; size: once; J: TRBJ1-6; D: -; DNA: TGTGCCAGCAGCTCCCTAGGGGGGATTTCACCCCTCCACTTT; CDR3: CASSSLGGISPLHF
V: TRBV19; size: few; J: TRBJ1-1; D: -; DNA: TGTGCCAGTAGTTCGGGCCTGTGGACTGAAGCTTTCTTT; CDR3: CASSSGLWTEAFF